Following are 9 T cell receptor beta chains from one sample sequenced in a study of yellow fever vaccine responses in identical twins. TCRdb reprocessed the RT-PCR reads with MiXCR, giving one entry per CDR3 protein. The top ten hold about 1.8% of the sample, which has 4,800 or so distinct CDR3 sequences, less than 75% seen once. The sample in question was T cells from blood (PBMCs), unsorted or a sorted subset (not recorded which), obtained before or after yellow fever vaccination (not recorded which). These receptors originate from a woman between 18 and 30 years old who received the yellow fever vaccine.

There are a few counts of this clonotype. The chain employs TRBV2 and TRBJ2-1; 9 positions match TRBD2. This CDR3 contains 16 residues. From germline, CDR1 is SNHLY and CDR2 FYNNEI. V lost 3 bases, J lost 4 bases, and 7 bases stayed unmatched. The CDR3 DNA follows: TGTGCCAGCAGTGAGGTTCGACTAGCGGTTTACAATGAGCAGTTCTTC. Translating it yields CASSEVRLAVYNEQFF.

The genes are TRBV4-1 and TRBJ1-5, with TRBD1 as a possible D gene (5 bases). V lost 0 bases, J lost 4 bases, and 10 bases lay in between. Germline CDR1 MGHRA, CDR2 YSYEKL. The CDR3 covers 15 residues. CDR3 amino acids: CASSQEDTRNQPQHF. In DNA form, the CDR3 reads TGCGCCAGCAGCCAAGAGGACACTCGAAATCAGCCCCAGCATTTT.

The CDR3 sequence is CSAITGVSYNEQFF. CDR3 sequence (DNA): TGCAGCGCGATTACAGGGGTCTCCTACAATGAGCAGTTCTTC. The chain uses TRBV29-1 and TRBJ2-1, with 7 bases identical to TRBD1. The trim removed 7 bases at V and 0 bases at J, leaving 6 bases unmatched. CDR1 is SQVTM, CDR2 ANQGSEA, per germline. The CDR3 covers 14 residues.

This chain connects TRBV4-1 to TRBJ2-1; the D gene is possibly TRBD2 (5 bases). This CDR3 is built from 17 residues. Trimming pared 1 base from V and 4 bases from J, leaving 17 bases between. The V gene's germline CDR1 is MGHRA and CDR2 YSYEKL. CDR3 sequence reads: CASSQGLGILTYNEQFF. Here the CDR3 DNA reads TGCGCCAGCAGCCAAGGACTCGGGATCCTTACTTACAATGAGCAGTTCTTC.

J is TRBJ1-1 and V is TRBV6-5; perhaps TRBD1 as D (5 bases). CDR3 length equals 16 residues. CDR1 is MNHEY and CDR2 is SVGAGI in the germline V gene. V was trimmed by 2 bases and J by 0 bases, leaving 13 bases between them. The CDR3 sequence is CASSYTSTVVNTEAFF. The CDR3 DNA reads TGTGCCAGCAGTTACACGTCGACAGTAGTGAACACTGAAGCTTTCTTT.

This chain joins TRBV3-1 and TRBJ2-5; 9 bases line up with TRBD1. Trimming took 0 bases from V and 5 from J; bases not matched to a gene: 1. The CDR3 is 14 residues long. Per the germline V gene, CDR1 is LGHDT and CDR2 is YNNKEL (reference sequence). CDR3 coding DNA: TGTGCCAGCAGCCAAGAGGACAGGGGTGAGACCCAGTACTTC. Its translation is CASSQEDRGETQYF.

The genes are TRBV11-1 and TRBJ1-4; D is ambiguous. V lost 0 bases and J lost 0, with 8 bases in between. The V gene's germline CDR1 is SGHAT and CDR2 FQDESV (reference sequence). The CDR3 extends over 16 amino acids. The CDR3 loop is CASSLATESTNEKLFF. The CDR3 nucleotides read TGTGCCAGCAGCTTAGCTACGGAGTCAACTAATGAAAAACTGTTTTTT.

This clonotype was observed a handful of times. The gene calls are TRBV20-1 and TRBJ2-1, with D perhaps TRBD2 (6 bases). The germline V gene has CDR1 DFQATT and CDR2 SNEGSKA (reference sequence). Deletions cut 2 bases from V and 9 bases from J, with 11 bases between. The CDR3 totals 12 residues. Here the CDR3 DNA reads TGCAGTGCTAGACGCCGGGAGAGTGAGCAGTTCTTC. This gives the protein CSARRRESEQFF.

The V gene is TRBV7-2, the J gene TRBJ2-7; no clear D. V was shortened by 4 bases and J by 2 bases, with 9 bases between the two germline ends. Per the germline V gene, CDR1 is SGHTA and CDR2 is FQGNSA. The CDR3 extends over 13 amino acids. The CDR3 region is CASSYGPTYEQYF. The CDR3, as DNA: TGTGCCAGCAGCTACGGACCAACCTACGAGCAGTACTTC.